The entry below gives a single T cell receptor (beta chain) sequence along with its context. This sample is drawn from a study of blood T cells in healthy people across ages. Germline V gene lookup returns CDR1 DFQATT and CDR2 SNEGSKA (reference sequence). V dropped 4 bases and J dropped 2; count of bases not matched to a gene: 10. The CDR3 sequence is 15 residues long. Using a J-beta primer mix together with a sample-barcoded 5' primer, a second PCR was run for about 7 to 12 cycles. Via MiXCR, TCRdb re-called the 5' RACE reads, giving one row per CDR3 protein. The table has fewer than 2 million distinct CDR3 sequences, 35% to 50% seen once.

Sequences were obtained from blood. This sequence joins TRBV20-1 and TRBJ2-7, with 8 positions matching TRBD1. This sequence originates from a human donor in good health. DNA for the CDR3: TGCAGTGCTACAGGAAACAGGGGGGATCCCTACGAGCAGTACTTC. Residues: CSATGNRGDPYEQYF.